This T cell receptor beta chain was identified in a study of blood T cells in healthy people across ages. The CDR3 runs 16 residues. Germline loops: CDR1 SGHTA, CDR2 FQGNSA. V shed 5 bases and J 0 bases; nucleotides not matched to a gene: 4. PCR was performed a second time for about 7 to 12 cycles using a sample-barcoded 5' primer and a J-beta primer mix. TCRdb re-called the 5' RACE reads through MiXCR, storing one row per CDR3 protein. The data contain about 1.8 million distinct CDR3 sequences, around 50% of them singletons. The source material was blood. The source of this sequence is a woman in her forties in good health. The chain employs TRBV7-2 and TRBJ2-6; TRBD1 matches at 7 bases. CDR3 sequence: CASSGQVSSGANVLTF. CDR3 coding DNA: TGTGCCAGCAGCGGACAGGTTAGCTCTGGGGCCAACGTCCTGACTTTC.